Listed below are T cell receptor beta chains from one sample, sequenced in a study of T cell responses to AZD1222 COVID-19 vaccine. Libraries were prepared by immunoSEQ multiplex PCR; TCRdb keeps only in-frame clonotypes and omits some of them. The sample carries roughly 100,000 clones, over 80% recorded once. The sequencing used peripheral blood, collected on day 0 of AZD1222 vaccination. The receptors shown here come from an adult in good health. Each CDR3 is given with its conserved first and last residue. The D gene is left open where the match is weak. The size entry is marked missing in some rows and otherwise reads once, few, many or a size class.

TGTGCCAGCAGCCAGGGAAGGTCGCAGTTCTTC,CASSQGRSQFF,TRBJ2-1,TRBV7-2,-,-
TGTGCCAGTTGGGACGGATCGACTCTCGGGCTTTCTAACTATGGCTACACCTTC,CASWDGSTLGLSNYGYTF,TRBJ1-2,TRBV19,-,-
TGTGCCACCAGCGATAGCGGGGGACGCAAAGAGACCCAGTACTTC,CATSDSGGRKETQYF,TRBJ2-5,TRBV24-1,TRBD2,few
TGCAGCGTCGGCGTGACAGGGGCCACCGGGGAGCTGTTTTTT,CSVGVTGATGELFF,TRBJ2-2,TRBV29-1,TRBD1,-
TGTGCCAGCAGTCCCGGGGGGGCCTGGACCCAGTACTTC,CASSPGGAWTQYF,TRBJ2-5,TRBV28,TRBD2,-
TGCAGCGTCTCAGGGGGAAACTACGAGCAGTACTTC,CSVSGGNYEQYF,TRBJ2-7,TRBV29-1,TRBD1,-
TGTGCCTGGAGATCTAGGGGGGGGACACCCTACAATGAGCAGTTCTTC,CAWRSRGGTPYNEQFF,TRBJ2-1,TRBV30,-,-
TGTGCCAGCTCACCAACCCGGGGCGACTCAGTAGGTACGCAGTATTTT,CASSPTRGDSVGTQYF,TRBJ2-3,TRBV18,-,once
TGCGCCAGCAGCCAAGATGGTCCCAATGAGCAGTTCTTC,CASSQDGPNEQFF,TRBJ2-1,TRBV4-3,-,many
TGTGCCAGCACGGACTTAACTGCTGAAGCTTTCTTT,CASTDLTAEAFF,TRBJ1-1,TRBV7-9,-,-
TGCGCCAGCGAAACACGGGGATGCCTGGTCTTC,CASETRGCLVF,TRBJ2-1,TRBV10-1,-,once
TGTGCCAGCAGCCTAATATGGCGGGGGGGCCGGGCAGATACGCAGTATTTT,CASSLIWRGGRADTQYF,TRBJ2-3,TRBV27,TRBD2,-
TGCGCCAGCAGCTTGTACCCTAGGGGTGACACTGAAGCTTTCTTT,CASSLYPRGDTEAFF,TRBJ1-1,TRBV5-1,-,-
TGTGCCAGCAGCTCTCTAACTAGCGCCGCTCACACAGATACGCAGTATTTT,CASSSLTSAAHTDTQYF,TRBJ2-3,TRBV5-6,TRBD2,-
TGTGCCAGCAGCCCCGGGACAGGGGTTTTTGGGAACACTGAAGCTTTCTTT,CASSPGTGVFGNTEAFF,TRBJ1-1,TRBV5-4,TRBD1,-
TGTGCCAGCAGTGTTGGTTTGGAGGGGACACAGCCCCAGCATTTT,CASSVGLEGTQPQHF,TRBJ1-5,TRBV2,-,-
TGTGCCAGCCTCGGGACAGGGGGATACAATGAGCAGTTCTTC,CASLGTGGYNEQFF,TRBJ2-1,TRBV28,TRBD1,-
TGTGCCAGCAGCGTCTTCAGGGGTGGAAATGAAAAACTGTTTTTT,CASSVFRGGNEKLFF,TRBJ1-4,TRBV9,-,-
TGTGCCACCAGGACAGGGTCTTATGGCTACACCTTC,CATRTGSYGYTF,TRBJ1-2,TRBV15,TRBD1,-
TGTGCCAGCAGCTTGGGTACACCTAACTATGGCTACACCTTC,CASSLGTPNYGYTF,TRBJ1-2,TRBV5-5,-,-
TGCGCCAGCAGTAGCGACGGGGGGTTGATTGATGGCTACACCTTC,CASSSDGGLIDGYTF,TRBJ1-2,TRBV5-1,-,few
TGTGCCAGCAGCTTGGACGGGGTAGCTAACTATGGCTACACCTTC,CASSLDGVANYGYTF,TRBJ1-2,TRBV5-5,-,-
TGTGCCAGCAGCGGACAGACAGTGGGGTCCTACGAGCAGTACTTC,CASSGQTVGSYEQYF,TRBJ2-7,TRBV6-5,-,-
TGTGCCAGCAGCGCCGGATGGGGGACTGAAGCTTTCTTT,CASSAGWGTEAFF,TRBJ1-1,TRBV9,-,once
TGTGCCAGAAGCTTAACAGGGGAAGACTACGAGCAGTACTTC,CARSLTGEDYEQYF,TRBJ2-7,TRBV5-3,TRBD1,-
TGTGCCAGCAGTGATCCCGGGACAGGGTATTTCGAGCAGTACTTC,CASSDPGTGYFEQYF,TRBJ2-7,TRBV6-1,TRBD1,-
TGCACCAGCAGCCAAGCTTGGACAGGGGGCTACGAGCAGTACTTC,CTSSQAWTGGYEQYF,TRBJ2-7,TRBV1,-,large
TGTGCCAGCAGCCAAGATCTAGCGGGGGGCACAGATACGCAGTATTTT,CASSQDLAGGTDTQYF,TRBJ2-3,TRBV4-2,TRBD2,few
TGTGCCAGCAGCTCGGACAGAAACACCATATATTTT,CASSSDRNTIYF,TRBJ1-3,TRBV11-2,-,-
TGTGCCACCAGCAGACCTCCTCGGGCTGAAGCTTTCTTT,CATSRPPRAEAFF,TRBJ1-1,TRBV15,-,-
TGTGCCAGCAGTGAAGGGACAGGGAGTTCCGGGGAGCTGTTTTTT,CASSEGTGSSGELFF,TRBJ2-2,TRBV6-1,TRBD1,-
TGTGCCAGCAGTTACTCCTACACCGGGGAGCTGTTTTTT,CASSYSYTGELFF,TRBJ2-2,TRBV6-2/TRBV6-3,-,-
TGCAGTGCAGACGAAGCTTTCTTT,CSADEAFF,TRBJ1-1,TRBV20-1,-,-
TGTGCCAGCAGCCAAGAAGTTGCCCCCCTAGGGGAGCAGTACTTC,CASSQEVAPLGEQYF,TRBJ2-7,TRBV6-4,-,-
TGTGCCAGCAGGCGATGGGACAGCTCCCTATATGGCTACACCTTC,CASRRWDSSLYGYTF,TRBJ1-2,TRBV5-6,TRBD1,-
TGCGCCAGCTTGTTTTCGGGTCTCTCCTACAATGAGCAGTTCTTC,CASLFSGLSYNEQFF,TRBJ2-1,TRBV23-1,-,-
TGTGCCAGCAGTATCACGGCAGGGCAATCACCCCTCCACTTT,CASSITAGQSPLHF,TRBJ1-6,TRBV28,-,few
TGTGCCAGTAGGACCGGGGGCTCCTATAATTCACCCCTCCACTTT,CASRTGGSYNSPLHF,TRBJ1-6,TRBV19,-,-
TGTGCCAGCTCACGAAGGGAGTCCGGCTACACCTTC,CASSRRESGYTF,TRBJ1-2,TRBV18,-,-
TGTGCCAGCAGTCCCGGGACACACAATGAGCAGTTCTTC,CASSPGTHNEQFF,TRBJ2-1,TRBV7-3,-,-
TGCGCCAGCAGCTTGGCCCCGGGGGCCGAGACTGAAGCTTTCTTT,CASSLAPGAETEAFF,TRBJ1-1,TRBV5-1,-,-